This TCR beta chain was identified during a study of radiotherapy plus CTLA-4 blockade in lung cancer (dated by TCRdb to 2017 to 2018). Notes on the research overall: Among the enrolled patients, approximately 17% had an objective response, and about 31% reached disease control.

The study tested focal radiation therapy combined with CTLA-4 blockade (ipilimumab) in patients with chemo-refractory metastatic non-small-cell lung cancer. Points the paper makes about the study in general: TCR clones derived from tumors expanded in peripheral blood after treatment with radiotherapy and ipilimumab. Early dynamic changes in blood T cell clones, together with increased serum interferon-beta after radiation, were reported as the strongest predictors of response.

Libraries were built with the immunoSEQ multiplex PCR assay. The clones in this table, taken by TCRdb from immuneACCESS, are in-frame only. Not every clone is retained; where verified, under half of the shortfall comes from an unresolved V gene, and the cause of the rest is unknown. The table for this sample lists about 72,000 clones; more than 75% of them were counted only once. The ten largest clones add up to about 6.7% of the sample. This clone appeared a few times. Its antigen is not yet known. No much larger clone is present one base from it, and per-base qualities are unavailable. The V end loses 5 bases and the J end loses 5 bases, and a stretch of 19 bases separates them. Taken from the germline V gene, the CDR1 and CDR2 loops are SGHDT and YYEEEE. Including the terminal cysteine and phenylalanine, the CDR3 comprises 15 residues. CDR3 DNA is the only sequence kept; it has 45 bases, read in frame from the first base.

The chain is made from TRBV5-6 and TRBJ2-5, with the D call perhaps TRBD1 or TRBD2, as 6 bases match in each case. Sample: peripheral blood, taken from a patient treated with radiotherapy plus ipilimumab. The TCR comes from a human donor with non-small cell lung cancer who had a complete response to radiotherapy plus ipilimumab. The nucleotides are TGTGCCAGCAGTTTTCGGACAGTCGCGGGGGAGACCCAGTACTTC. The resulting protein is CASSFRTVAGETQYF.